This is a list of T cell receptor beta chains from one sample in a study of T-cell reconstitution after alpha-beta-depleted transplantation in children. TCRdb used MiXCR to reprocess the PCR reads, holding one entry per CDR3 protein. In the table there are around 400,000 distinct CDR3 sequences, just over 20% of which are singletons. The material was PBMCs from the stem cell graft donor, obtained from the stem cell graft. The receptor set was obtained from a human donor who donated a stem cell graft to a child with acute myeloid leukemia. CDR3s leave out the opening cysteine and the closing phenylalanine or tryptophan.

j_gene | len | v_gene | CDR3aa
TRBJ2-4 | 16 | TRBV15 | ATSRDQKFPLAKNIQY
TRBJ2-1 | 13 | TRBV6-2/TRBV6-3 | ASNQRAGGRNEQF
TRBJ2-7 | 12 | TRBV12-3/TRBV12-4 | ASLKAGESYEQY
TRBJ2-1 | 13 | TRBV7-9 | ASSLVGSGFNEQF
TRBJ2-5 | 11 | TRBV7-7 | ASSPGGKETQY
TRBJ2-3 | 13 | TRBV5-5 | ASSLGDSFTDTQY
TRBJ2-7 | 13 | TRBV27 | ASSLSSGRVYEQY
TRBJ2-1 | 16 | TRBV3-1 | ASSLGQTAGGPLNEQF
TRBJ2-1 | 15 | TRBV7-2 | ASSYSGTRLANNEQF
TRBJ2-1 | 14 | TRBV20-1 | SAWGDSASSYNEQF
TRBJ2-5 | 10 | TRBV28 | ASSQGIETQY
TRBJ1-1 | 11 | TRBV30 | AWSVGEATEAF
TRBJ2-3 | 14 | TRBV10-3 | AISPKEREGPDTQY
TRBJ1-1 | 14 | TRBV7-9 | ASSMTPGQGNTEAF
TRBJ1-5 | 13 | TRBV7-8 | ASSPEEGFNQPQH
TRBJ2-7 | 13 | TRBV3-1 | ASSRGLAGGYEQY
TRBJ2-7 | 12 | TRBV28 | ASSTLGGRYEQY
TRBJ2-1 | 12 | TRBV20-1 | SATGTSGRDEQF
TRBJ1-4 | 10 | TRBV5-1 | ASSLEVGKLF
TRBJ2-1 | 12 | TRBV5-6 | ASSTTGGNNEQF
TRBJ2-5 | 10 | TRBV7-2 | ASSLNQGTQY